The present T cell receptor beta chain was sequenced within a study of cytomegalovirus exposure and HLA in healthy donors. About this clone itself: The antigen is not known.

Overall study results and limits: In vitro testing confirmed three CMV-associated chains as specific for CMV antigens.

Though nominally healthy at sampling, donors likely had unrecorded immune exposures. Amplification used 60 Vbeta primers and 13 Jbeta primers. Profiling relied on immunoSEQ multiplex PCR, and the TCRdb table lists in-frame clones only, not all of them. The sample holds 77,000 or so clones. The CDR3 spans 16 residues. V shed 5 bases, J shed 5 bases, and the junction held 11 bases outside the gene matches. CDR1 is MNHEY and CDR2 is SMNVEV in the germline V gene (reference sequence). The receptor comes from a man aged 30-40 years in good health and CMV-seronegative. The chain joins TRBV27 to TRBJ2-7; TRBD2 matches 11 bases. Sequencing was carried out using PBMCs. CDR3 region: CASSVVAGGPSDEQYF. In DNA form, the CDR3 reads TGTGCCAGCAGTGTCGTAGCGGGAGGGCCCTCTGACGAGCAGTACTTC.